This T cell receptor beta chain was sequenced in a study of glioma-infiltrating T cells after dendritic cell vaccination. The V and J ends lost 4 bases and 5 bases, in that order; junction bases with no gene match: 6. CDR1 and CDR2 (germline): SGHKS, YYEKEE (reference sequence). The CDR3 runs to 14 residues. The method was immunoSEQ multiplex PCR; TCRdb's version includes in-frame clones alone and lacks a portion of them. The top ten clones hold approximately 12% of a sample with over 90,000 clones, 75% to 85% of them seen once. The sequenced sample was blood, obtained before dendritic cell vaccination. The source of this sequence is a human donor with glioblastoma. J is TRBJ2-7 and V is TRBV5-5; 10 nucleotides align to TRBD1. The CDR3 DNA sequence: TGTGCCAGCAGCGGAAGGACAGGGGGGAACGAGCAGTACTTC. Residues: CASSGRTGGNEQYF.